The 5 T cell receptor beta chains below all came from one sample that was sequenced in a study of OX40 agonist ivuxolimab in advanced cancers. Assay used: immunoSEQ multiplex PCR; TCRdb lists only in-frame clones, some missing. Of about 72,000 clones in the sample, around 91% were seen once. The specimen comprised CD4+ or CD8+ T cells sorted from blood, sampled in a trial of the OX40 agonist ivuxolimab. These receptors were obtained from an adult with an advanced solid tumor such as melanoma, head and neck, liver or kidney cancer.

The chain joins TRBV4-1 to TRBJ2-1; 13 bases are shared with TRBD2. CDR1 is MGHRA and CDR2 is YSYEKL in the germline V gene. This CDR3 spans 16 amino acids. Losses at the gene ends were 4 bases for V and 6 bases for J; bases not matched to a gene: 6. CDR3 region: CASSLSTSGGINEQFF. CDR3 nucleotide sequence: TGCGCCAGCAGCCTCTCGACTAGCGGGGGGATCAATGAGCAGTTCTTC.

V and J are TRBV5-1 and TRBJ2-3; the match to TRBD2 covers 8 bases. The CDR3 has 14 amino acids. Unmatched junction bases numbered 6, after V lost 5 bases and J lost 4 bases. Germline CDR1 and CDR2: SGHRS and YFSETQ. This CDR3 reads CASSSGRAADTQYF. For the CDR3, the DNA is TGCGCCAGCAGTTCCGGGAGGGCGGCAGATACGCAGTATTTT.

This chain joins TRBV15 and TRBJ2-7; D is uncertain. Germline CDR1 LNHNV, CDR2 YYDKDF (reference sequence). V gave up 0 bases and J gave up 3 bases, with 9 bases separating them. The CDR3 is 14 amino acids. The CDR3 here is CATSRDDTLYEQYF. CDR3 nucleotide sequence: TGTGCCACCAGCAGAGATGACACACTCTACGAGCAGTACTTC.

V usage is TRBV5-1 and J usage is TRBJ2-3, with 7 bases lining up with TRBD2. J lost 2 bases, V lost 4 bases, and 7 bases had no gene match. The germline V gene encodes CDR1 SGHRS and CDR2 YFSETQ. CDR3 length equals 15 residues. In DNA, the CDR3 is TGCGCCAGCAGCGTCGCCCGGGGGGACACAGATACGCAGTATTTT. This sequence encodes CASSVARGDTDTQYF. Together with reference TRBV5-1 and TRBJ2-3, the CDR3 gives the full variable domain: KAGVTQTPRYLIKTRGQQVTLSCSPISGHRSVSWYQQTPGQGLQFLFEYFSETQRNKGNFPGRFSGRQFSNSRSEMNVSTLELGDSALYLCASSVARGDTDTQYFGPGTRLTVL.

The CDR3 reads CASSGVGSNQPQHF. The CDR3, as DNA: TGTGCCAGCAGTGGGGTCGGCTCAAATCAGCCCCAGCATTTT. The gene calls are TRBV2 and TRBJ1-5; D ambiguous. V was shortened by 4 bases and J by 4 bases, with 11 bases between the two germline ends. The CDR3 runs 14 residues. In germline, CDR1 is SNHLY, CDR2 FYNNEI.